This T cell receptor beta chain is from a study of cytomegalovirus exposure and HLA in healthy donors. The donors formed part of the roughly 120-subject validation cohort, distinct from the approximately 670-subject first cohort. The table came from immunoSEQ multiplex PCR; TCRdb's copy has only in-frame clones and leaves some out. The sample holds 150,000 to 200,000 clones, about 90% seen once. The sequenced material came from PBMCs. The receptor was derived from a woman aged 18-30 years in good health and CMV-seropositive.

The CDR3 spells CASTLIRGLDGNTIYF. In DNA, the CDR3 is TGTGCCAGCACCCTAATCAGGGGGCTTGATGGAAACACCATATATTTT. The chain joins TRBV7-9 to TRBJ1-3; 8 nucleotides line up with TRBD1. The CDR3 is 16 amino acids. Germline assignment: CDR1 SEHNR and CDR2 FQNEAQ (reference sequence). V trimming: 7 bases; J trimming: 3 bases; junction bases outside the gene matches: 11. The whole variable domain, remainder taken from reference TRBV7-9 and TRBJ1-3, is DTGVSQNPRHKITKRGQNVTFRCDPISEHNRLYWYRQTLGQGPEFLTYFQNEAQLEKSRLLSDRFSAERPKGSFSTLEIQRTEQGDSAMYLCASTLIRGLDGNTIYFGEGSWLTVV.